This is a list of T cell receptor beta chains from one sample in a study of blood T cell repertoires in COVID-19. TCRdb's copy holds only in-frame clones and misses some; the assay was immunoSEQ multiplex PCR. Of roughly 120,000 clones in the sample, around 87% are singletons; the top ten hold 7.7%. Sequencing was carried out using peripheral blood. The origin of the receptors is a human donor in a cohort sampled during active COVID-19. The CDR3 runs from the conserved cysteine through the conserved F or W. Fields, in order: V gene, J gene, D gene, clone size, CDR3 DNA, CDR3 protein. D genes are given only for firm matches. The size field is filled for only some rows; it gives once, few, many or a size class.

TRBV6-6	TRBJ2-7	TRBD2	once	TGTGCCAGCGGCGATACTAGCGAGAGCTCCTACGAGCAGTACTTC	CASGDTSESSYEQYF
TRBV28	TRBJ2-7	TRBD1	NA	TGTGCCAGCAGTCTGACAGGGTACGAGCAGTACTTC	CASSLTGYEQYF
TRBV2	TRBJ1-6	NA	NA	TGTGCCAGCAGAGGGGCCAACAATTCACCCCTCCACTTT	CASRGANNSPLHF
TRBV5-1	TRBJ2-5	TRBD2	NA	TGCGCCAGCAGCTTGGCAGGGAGGGAAGAGACCCAGTACTTC	CASSLAGREETQYF
TRBV5-1	TRBJ2-1	TRBD2	NA	TGCGCCAGCAGCTTGGGGACTAGCGGGGGGGCCTATGAGCAGTTCTTC	CASSLGTSGGAYEQFF
TRBV24-1	TRBJ2-1	TRBD2	NA	TGTGCCACCAGTGAAGCAGGGACTAGCGGGACCTACAATGAGCAGTTCTTC	CATSEAGTSGTYNEQFF
TRBV7-9	TRBJ1-2	NA	NA	TGTGCCAGCAGCTCGGGAGAGGTGGGTGGCTACACCTTC	CASSSGEVGGYTF
TRBV5-1	TRBJ1-2	NA	NA	TGCGCCAGCACCTCTAACGTAGAGCCCTATGGCTACACCTTC	CASTSNVEPYGYTF
TRBV6-5	TRBJ2-1	NA	NA	TGTGCCAGCACCGAAGGAGGGACAGATTACAATGAGCAGTTCTTC	CASTEGGTDYNEQFF
TRBV11-3	TRBJ2-5	TRBD2	NA	TGTGCCAGCAGCTTAGACGGCGGGAGAGGTGAGGAGACCCAGTACTTC	CASSLDGGRGEETQYF
TRBV5-4	TRBJ1-6	TRBD1	few	TGTGCCAGCAGCCTGGACAGGGGTCATTCACCCCTCCACTTT	CASSLDRGHSPLHF
TRBV11-2	TRBJ2-7	NA	few	TGTGCCAGCAGCGTACTGGGGATAGGGGGGGCCGAGCAGTACTTC	CASSVLGIGGAEQYF
TRBV6-5	TRBJ2-7	NA	NA	TGTGCCAGCATCGACAGGTTTGACTACGAGCAGTACTTC	CASIDRFDYEQYF
TRBV5-1	TRBJ2-6	NA	NA	TGCGCCAGCAGCTTGGAAACATTTAACTCTGGGGCCAACGTCCTGACTTTC	CASSLETFNSGANVLTF
TRBV20-1	TRBJ1-5	NA	NA	TGCAGTGCCGCGTCCACCACGGCCCAGCATTTT	CSAASTTAQHF
TRBV5-1	TRBJ1-1	TRBD1	once	TGCGCCAGCAGCTTGGCTGGGACAGGGGTGGTCGAAGCTTTCTTT	CASSLAGTGVVEAFF
TRBV11-2	TRBJ1-4	NA	NA	TGTGCCAGCAGCTTAGTGGGGGGGCGAGTTGAAAAACTGTTTTTT	CASSLVGGRVEKLFF
TRBV19	TRBJ2-5	TRBD1	NA	TGTGCCAGTAGTCTGACAGGGGAGGAGACCCAGTACTTC	CASSLTGEETQYF
TRBV3-1/TRBV3-2	TRBJ2-3	TRBD2	NA	TGTGCCAGCAGCGGGGACTTAACTAGCGCCAGCACAGATACGCAGTATTTT	CASSGDLTSASTDTQYF
TRBV9	TRBJ2-4	TRBD1	NA	TGTGCCAGCAGTGGGACAGTAGCCAAAAACATTCAGTACTTC	CASSGTVAKNIQYF
TRBV7-2	TRBJ2-1	TRBD2	NA	TGTGCCAGCAGCTTAGCACCGGGACTAGCGGGAGGGGGCTCCTACAATGAGCAGTTCTTC	CASSLAPGLAGGGSYNEQFF
TRBV23-1	TRBJ1-1	NA	NA	TGCGCCAGCAGTCAATTGGGGGGGACTCCAATACTGGGCACTGAAGCTTTCTTT	CASSQLGGTPILGTEAFF
TRBV20-1	TRBJ2-7	NA	NA	TGCAGTGCTAGTGGGGACAAACCCTACGAGCAGTACTTC	CSASGDKPYEQYF
TRBV5-1	TRBJ1-2	NA	once	TGCGCCAGCAGCTTGGTGAATCAGGATAACTATGGCTACACCTTC	CASSLVNQDNYGYTF
TRBV6-1	TRBJ2-7	TRBD1	NA	TGTGCCAGCAGTGAAGCGTCACAGGGGGCGGCCGAGCAGTACTTC	CASSEASQGAAEQYF
TRBV5-6	TRBJ2-3	NA	NA	TGTGCCAGCAGCTGGGGACTCCAAGGCACAGATACGCAGTATTTT	CASSWGLQGTDTQYF
TRBV2	TRBJ2-5	TRBD2	NA	TGTGCCAGCAGTGCTAGCGGGGGATTTGGAGAGACCCAGTACTTC	CASSASGGFGETQYF
TRBV27	TRBJ1-6	NA	NA	TGTGCCAGCAGCCCCTCCACAGGGCCCGGTAATTCACCCCTCCACTTT	CASSPSTGPGNSPLHF
TRBV28	TRBJ1-4	NA	NA	TGTGCCAGCAGTTCTCAGGGTAGGAATGAAAAACTGTTTTTT	CASSSQGRNEKLFF
TRBV10-3	TRBJ1-2	NA	NA	TGTGCCATCAGTGAATCGGTCAGGGAAGGTGGCTACACCTTC	CAISESVREGGYTF
TRBV5-1	TRBJ1-1	NA	NA	TGCGCCAGCAGCTTGAGACAGGCGAACACTGAAGCTTTCTTT	CASSLRQANTEAFF
TRBV3-1/TRBV3-2	TRBJ2-2	TRBD1	NA	TGTGCCAGCAGACAGGGGGGTACCGGGGAGCTGTTTTTT	CASRQGGTGELFF
TRBV19	TRBJ1-1	NA	NA	TGTGCCAGTAGCCCAGATAAGAACACTGAAGCTTTCTTT	CASSPDKNTEAFF
TRBV15	TRBJ2-1	TRBD1	NA	TGTGCCACCAGCAGTTCTCCGGGACAGGGGGCTCGCTTACTGTACAATGAGCAGTTCTTC	CATSSSPGQGARLLYNEQFF
TRBV2	TRBJ1-4	TRBD1	NA	TGTGCCAGCAGGGCCGGGACAGGGATTTCTAATGAAAAACTGTTTTTT	CASRAGTGISNEKLFF
TRBV20-1	TRBJ1-3	NA	NA	TGCAGTGCTAGTGATGGAGGGCTGGGAAACACCATATATTTT	CSASDGGLGNTIYF
TRBV4-2	TRBJ1-1	NA	few	TGTGCCAGCAGCCAAGAAGTCTTTAACAGGGTCACTGAAGCTTTCTTT	CASSQEVFNRVTEAFF
TRBV5-1	TRBJ2-7	TRBD2	NA	TGCGCCAGCAGCTTGACTAGCGGGGCCTACTACGAGCAGTACTTC	CASSLTSGAYYEQYF
TRBV6-5	TRBJ1-1	NA	NA	TGTGCCAGCAGTTCCGGGGGCACTGAAGCTTTCTTT	CASSSGGTEAFF
TRBV6-5	TRBJ2-7	NA	NA	TGTGCCAGCAGTTACTCTTCCTCGGGGAGCCTGGAGCAGTACTTC	CASSYSSSGSLEQYF
TRBV7-8	TRBJ2-1	NA	NA	TGTGCCAGCAGCCCCCCAGAGGCCCGGCTTAAGCAGTTCTTC	CASSPPEARLKQFF
TRBV6-5	TRBJ1-2	NA	NA	TGTGCCAGCAGTTACTTGATGGCGGCGGGCTACACCTTC	CASSYLMAAGYTF
TRBV24-1	TRBJ2-2	TRBD1	NA	TGTGCCACCAGCCGACAGGGGACGAACACCGGGGAGCTGTTTTTT	CATSRQGTNTGELFF
TRBV11-3	TRBJ2-1	TRBD1	NA	TGTGCCAGCAGCTCAGGGGGAGACGCGGTCTCCAATGAGCAGTTCTTC	CASSSGGDAVSNEQFF
TRBV24-1	TRBJ1-5	TRBD1	NA	TGTGCCACCAAGGGGGCGCACAATCAGCCCCAGCATTTT	CATKGAHNQPQHF
TRBV19	TRBJ2-2	TRBD1	NA	TGTGCCAGTAGTCCCCACCGGACAGGGGCCTCCGGGGAGCTGTTTTTT	CASSPHRTGASGELFF
TRBV4-1	TRBJ2-2	NA	NA	TGCGCCAGCAGCCAAGATGCCGGGATTACCGGGGAGCTGTTTTTT	CASSQDAGITGELFF
TRBV10-3	TRBJ2-3	TRBD2	NA	TGTGCCATCAGGGGAGGGCTAGCGAGCACAGATACGCAGTATTTT	CAIRGGLASTDTQYF
TRBV7-8	TRBJ1-5	TRBD1	NA	TGTGCCAGCAGCTATGGGACAGGGAGCCCCAATCAGCCCCAGCATTTT	CASSYGTGSPNQPQHF
TRBV19	TRBJ2-2	NA	NA	TGTGCCAGTAGTATCTTGCAGGGTTACACCGGGGAGCTGTTTTTT	CASSILQGYTGELFF
TRBV6-5	TRBJ2-3	NA	NA	TGTGCCACCGAGCGGGACAACACAGATACGCAGTATTTT	CATERDNTDTQYF
TRBV2	TRBJ1-1	NA	NA	TGTGCCAGCAGCCGGCGGGATTGGAACACTGAAGCTTTCTTT	CASSRRDWNTEAFF
TRBV25-1	TRBJ2-6	NA	NA	TGTGCCAGCAGTGAATCAGGCTCTGGCTCTGGGGCCAACGTCCTGACTTTC	CASSESGSGSGANVLTF